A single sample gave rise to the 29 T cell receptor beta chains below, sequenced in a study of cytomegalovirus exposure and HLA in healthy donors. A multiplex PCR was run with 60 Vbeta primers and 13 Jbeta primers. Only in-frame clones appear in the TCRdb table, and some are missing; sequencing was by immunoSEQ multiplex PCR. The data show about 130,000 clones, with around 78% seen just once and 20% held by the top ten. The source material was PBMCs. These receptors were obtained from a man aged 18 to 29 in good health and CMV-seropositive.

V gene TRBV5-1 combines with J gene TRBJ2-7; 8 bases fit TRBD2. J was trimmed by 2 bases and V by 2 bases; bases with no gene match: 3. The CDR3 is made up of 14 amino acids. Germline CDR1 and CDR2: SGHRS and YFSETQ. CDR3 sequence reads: CASSFPGLAYEQYF. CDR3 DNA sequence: TGCGCCAGCAGCTTCCCGGGACTAGCCTACGAGCAGTACTTC.

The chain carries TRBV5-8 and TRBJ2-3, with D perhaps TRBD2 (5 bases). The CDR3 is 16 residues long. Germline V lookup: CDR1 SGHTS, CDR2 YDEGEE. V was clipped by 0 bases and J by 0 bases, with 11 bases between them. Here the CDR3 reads CASSLGRGSSTDTQYF. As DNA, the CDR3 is TGTGCCAGCAGCTTGGGCCGCGGGTCTAGCACAGATACGCAGTATTTT.

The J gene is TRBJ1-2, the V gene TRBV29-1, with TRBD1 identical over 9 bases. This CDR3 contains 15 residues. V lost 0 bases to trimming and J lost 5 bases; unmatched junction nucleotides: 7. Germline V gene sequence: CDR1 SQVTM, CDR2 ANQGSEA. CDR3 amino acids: CSVEDTGGYGYGYTF. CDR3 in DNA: TGCAGCGTTGAAGACACAGGGGGCTATGGGTATGGCTACACCTTC.

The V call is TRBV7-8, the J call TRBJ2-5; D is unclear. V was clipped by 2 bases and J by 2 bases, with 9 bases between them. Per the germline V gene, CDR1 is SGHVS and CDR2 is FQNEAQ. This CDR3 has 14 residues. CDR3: CASSLSDIQETQYF. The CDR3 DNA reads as TGTGCCAGCAGCTTATCCGACATACAAGAGACCCAGTACTTC. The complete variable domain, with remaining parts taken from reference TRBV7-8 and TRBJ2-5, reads GAGVSQSPRYKVAKRGQDVALRCDPISGHVSLFWYQQALGQGPEFLTYFQNEAQLDKSGLPSDRFFAERPEGSVSTLKIQRTQQEDSAVYLCASSLSDIQETQYFGPGTRLLVL.

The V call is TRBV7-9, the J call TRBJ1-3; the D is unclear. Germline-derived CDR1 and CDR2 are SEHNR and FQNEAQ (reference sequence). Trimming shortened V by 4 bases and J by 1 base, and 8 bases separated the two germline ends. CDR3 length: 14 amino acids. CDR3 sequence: CASSSFASGNTIYF. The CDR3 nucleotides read TGTGCCAGCAGCTCGTTTGCGTCTGGAAACACCATATATTTT. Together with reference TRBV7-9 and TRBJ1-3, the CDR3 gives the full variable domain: DTGVSQNPRHKITKRGQNVTFRCDPISEHNRLYWYRQTLGQGPEFLTYFQNEAQLEKSRLLSDRFSAERPKGSFSTLEIQRTEQGDSAMYLCASSSFASGNTIYFGEGSWLTVV.

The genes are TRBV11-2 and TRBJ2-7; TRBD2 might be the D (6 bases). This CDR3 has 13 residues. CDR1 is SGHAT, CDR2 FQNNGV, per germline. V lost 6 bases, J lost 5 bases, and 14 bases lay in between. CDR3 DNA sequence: TGTGCCAGCAGAGTCCTGGGGGGTGACGAGCAGTACTTC. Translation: CASRVLGGDEQYF.

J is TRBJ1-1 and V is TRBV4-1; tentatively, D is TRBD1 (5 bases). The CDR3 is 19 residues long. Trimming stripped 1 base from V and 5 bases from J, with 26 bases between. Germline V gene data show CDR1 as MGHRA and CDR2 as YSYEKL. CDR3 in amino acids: CASSQGWAPGLGATTEAFF. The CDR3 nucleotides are TGCGCCAGCAGCCAAGGGTGGGCCCCAGGGCTTGGGGCAACTACTGAAGCTTTCTTT.

CDR3 protein: CASSTGTGGINTQYF. The DNA for the CDR3 is TGTGCCAGCAGCACCGGGACAGGGGGAATAAATACGCAGTATTTT. The chain recombines TRBV6-1 with TRBJ2-3, with TRBD1 matching 11 bases. Germline CDR1 is MNHNS and CDR2 is SASEGT. The CDR3 consists of 15 residues. J lost 7 bases, V lost 6 bases, and 9 bases had no gene match.

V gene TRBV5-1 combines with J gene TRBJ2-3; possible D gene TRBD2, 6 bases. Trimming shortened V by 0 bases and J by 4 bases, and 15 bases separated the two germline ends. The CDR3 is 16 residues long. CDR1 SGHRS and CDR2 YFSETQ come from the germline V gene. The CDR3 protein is CASSLVGGEVADTQYF. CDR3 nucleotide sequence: TGCGCCAGCAGCTTGGTTGGCGGGGAGGTTGCAGATACGCAGTATTTT.

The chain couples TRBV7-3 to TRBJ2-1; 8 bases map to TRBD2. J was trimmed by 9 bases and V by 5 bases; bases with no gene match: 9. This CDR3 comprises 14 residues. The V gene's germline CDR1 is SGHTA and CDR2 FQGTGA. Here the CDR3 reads CASSPGTSGSEQFF. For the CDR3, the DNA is TGTGCCAGCAGCCCAGGCACTAGCGGAAGTGAGCAGTTCTTC.

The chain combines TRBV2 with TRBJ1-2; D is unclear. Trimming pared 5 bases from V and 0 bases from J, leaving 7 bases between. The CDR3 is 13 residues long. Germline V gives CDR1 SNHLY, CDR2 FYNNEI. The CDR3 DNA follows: TGTGCCAGCAGTAGACATTCTAACTATGGCTACACCTTC. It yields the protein CASSRHSNYGYTF. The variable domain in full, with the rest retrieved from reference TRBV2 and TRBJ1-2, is EPEVTQTPSHQVTQMGQEVILRCVPISNHLYFYWYRQILGQKVEFLVSFYNNEISEKSEIFDDQFSVERPDGSNFTLKIRSTKLEDSAMYFCASSRHSNYGYTFGSGTRLTVV.

For the CDR3, the DNA is TGTGCCAGCGCATCCGCCCCCCTAGCGGGGGTGTCCTACGAGCAGTACTTC. Protein sequence: CASASAPLAGVSYEQYF. The chain uses TRBV28 and TRBJ2-7; TRBD2 matches 10 bases. Trimming at V came to 8 bases and at J to 1 base, leaving 14 bases not matched to a gene. Germline CDR1 reads MDHEN; CDR2 reads SYDVKM. The CDR3 has 17 amino acids.

The chain's CDR3 is CASSLEFYSNQPQHF. For the CDR3, the DNA is TGTGCCAGCAGTTTGGAGTTCTATAGCAATCAGCCCCAGCATTTT. This sequence joins TRBV28 and TRBJ1-5; D not certain. The germline V gene encodes CDR1 MDHEN and CDR2 SYDVKM. The CDR3 loop spans 15 amino acids. V lost 3 bases, J lost 0 bases, and 9 bases lay in between.

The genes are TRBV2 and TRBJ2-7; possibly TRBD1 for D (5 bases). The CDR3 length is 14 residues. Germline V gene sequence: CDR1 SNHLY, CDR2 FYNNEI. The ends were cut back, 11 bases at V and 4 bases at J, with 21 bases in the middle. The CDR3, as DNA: TGTGCCGGGGCCCCGGACATCCTACCATACGAGCAGTACTTC. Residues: CAGAPDILPYEQYF.

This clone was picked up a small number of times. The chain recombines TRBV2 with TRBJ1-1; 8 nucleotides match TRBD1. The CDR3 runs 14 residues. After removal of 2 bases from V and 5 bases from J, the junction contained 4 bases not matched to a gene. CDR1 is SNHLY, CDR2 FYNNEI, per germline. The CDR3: CASSESQGATEAFF. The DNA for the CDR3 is TGTGCCAGCAGTGAATCCCAGGGGGCTACTGAAGCTTTCTTT.

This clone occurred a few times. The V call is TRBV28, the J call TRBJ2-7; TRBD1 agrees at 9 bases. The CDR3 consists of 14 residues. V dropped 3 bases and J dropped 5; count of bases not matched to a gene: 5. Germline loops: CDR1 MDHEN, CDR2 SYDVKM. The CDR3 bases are TGTGCCAGCAGTTTCCGGACAGGGGACGACGAGCAGTACTTC. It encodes CASSFRTGDDEQYF.

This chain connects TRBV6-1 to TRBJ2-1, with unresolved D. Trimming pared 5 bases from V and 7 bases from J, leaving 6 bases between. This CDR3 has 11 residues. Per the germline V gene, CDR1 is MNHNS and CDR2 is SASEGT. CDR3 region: CASSPRNEQFF. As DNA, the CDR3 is TGTGCCAGCAGTCCGAGGAATGAGCAGTTCTTC.

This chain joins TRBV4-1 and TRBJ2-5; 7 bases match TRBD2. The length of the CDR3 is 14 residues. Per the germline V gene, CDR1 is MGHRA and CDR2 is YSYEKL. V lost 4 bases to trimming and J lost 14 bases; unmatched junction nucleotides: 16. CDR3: CASSPGDYDLGVYF. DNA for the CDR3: TGCGCCAGCAGCCCGGGGGACTACGACTTGGGGGTATACTTC.

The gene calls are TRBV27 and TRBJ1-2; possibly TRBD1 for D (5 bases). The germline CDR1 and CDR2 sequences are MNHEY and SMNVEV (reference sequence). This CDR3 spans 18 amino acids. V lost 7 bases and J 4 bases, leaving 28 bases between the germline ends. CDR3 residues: CASNHRLWGPNGSYGYTF. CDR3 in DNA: TGTGCCAGCAATCACAGGTTGTGGGGTCCAAATGGAAGCTATGGCTACACCTTC.

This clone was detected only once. The CDR3 DNA is TGTGCCAGCAGCTTGGGATTTGGGACAGGGGATGAAAAACTGTTTTTT. This gives the protein CASSLGFGTGDEKLFF. This chain links TRBV5-6 with TRBJ1-4; 10 positions match TRBD1. Germline V lookup: CDR1 SGHDT, CDR2 YYEEEE. CDR3 size: 16 residues. The V and J ends lost 0 bases and 6 bases, in that order; junction bases with no gene match: 5.

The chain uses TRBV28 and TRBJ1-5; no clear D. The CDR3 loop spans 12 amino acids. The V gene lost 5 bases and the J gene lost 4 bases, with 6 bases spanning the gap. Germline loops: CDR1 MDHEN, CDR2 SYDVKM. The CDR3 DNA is TGTGCCAGCAGTCACAGTAATCAGCCCCAGCATTTT. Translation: CASSHSNQPQHF.

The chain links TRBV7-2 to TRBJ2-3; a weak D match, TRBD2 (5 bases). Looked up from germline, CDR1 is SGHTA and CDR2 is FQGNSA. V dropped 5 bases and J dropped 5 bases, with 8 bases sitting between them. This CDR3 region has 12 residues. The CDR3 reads CASSPTRDTQYF. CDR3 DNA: TGTGCCAGCAGCCCTACTAGAGATACGCAGTATTTT.

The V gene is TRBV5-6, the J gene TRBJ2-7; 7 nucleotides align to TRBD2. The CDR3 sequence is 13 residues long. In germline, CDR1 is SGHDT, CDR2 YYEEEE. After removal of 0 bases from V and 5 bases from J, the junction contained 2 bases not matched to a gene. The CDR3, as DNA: TGTGCCAGCAGCTTGGCGGGGACTAACGAGCAGTACTTC. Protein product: CASSLAGTNEQYF. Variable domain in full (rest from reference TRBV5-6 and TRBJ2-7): DAGVTQSPTHLIKTRGQQVTLRCSPKSGHDTVSWYQQALGQGPQFIFQYYEEEERQRGNFPDRFSGHQFPNYSSELNVNALLLGDSALYLCASSLAGTNEQYFGPGTRLTVT.

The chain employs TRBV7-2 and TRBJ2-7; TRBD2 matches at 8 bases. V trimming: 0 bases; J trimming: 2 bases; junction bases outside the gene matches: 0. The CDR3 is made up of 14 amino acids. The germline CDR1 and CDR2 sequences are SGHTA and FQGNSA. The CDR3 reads CASSLAGGAYEQYF. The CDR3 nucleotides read TGTGCCAGCAGCTTAGCCGGGGGGGCCTACGAGCAGTACTTC.

Here the CDR3 DNA reads TGTGCCAGCACCGACTCCAGGGGACAGGGATCCTACGAGCAGTACTTC. It encodes CASTDSRGQGSYEQYF. The genes are TRBV6-4 and TRBJ2-7; 9 bases fit TRBD1. Germline V gene data show CDR1 as MRHNA and CDR2 as SNTAGT. V shed 7 bases, J shed 1 base, and the junction held 11 bases outside the gene matches. There are 16 residues in the CDR3.

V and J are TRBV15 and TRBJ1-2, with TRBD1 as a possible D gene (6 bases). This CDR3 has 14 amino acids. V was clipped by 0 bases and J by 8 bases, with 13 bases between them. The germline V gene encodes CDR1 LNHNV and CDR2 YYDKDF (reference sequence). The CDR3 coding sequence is TGTGCCACCAGCAGAGAAACAGGGATCGAAGGCTACACCTTC. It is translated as CATSRETGIEGYTF.

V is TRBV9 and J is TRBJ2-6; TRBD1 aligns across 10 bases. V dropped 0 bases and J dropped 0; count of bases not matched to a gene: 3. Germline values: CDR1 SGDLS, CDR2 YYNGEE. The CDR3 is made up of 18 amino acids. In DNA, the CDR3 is TGTGCCAGCAGCGTAGAGGGACAGGGGAACTCTGGGGCCAACGTCCTGACTTTC. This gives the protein CASSVEGQGNSGANVLTF.

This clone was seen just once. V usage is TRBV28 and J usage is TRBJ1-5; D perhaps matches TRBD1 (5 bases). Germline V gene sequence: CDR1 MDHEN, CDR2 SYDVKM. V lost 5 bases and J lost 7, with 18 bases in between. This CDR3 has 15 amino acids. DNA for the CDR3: TGTGCCAGCAGTCCGCGGGGGGGTTCGGGCCAGCCCCAGCATTTT. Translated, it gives CASSPRGGSGQPQHF. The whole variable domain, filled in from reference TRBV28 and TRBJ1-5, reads DVKVTQSSRYLVKRTGEKVFLECVQDMDHENMFWYRQDPGLGLRLIYFSYDVKMKEKGDIPEGYSVSREKKERFSLILESASTNQTSMYLCASSPRGGSGQPQHFGDGTRLSIL.

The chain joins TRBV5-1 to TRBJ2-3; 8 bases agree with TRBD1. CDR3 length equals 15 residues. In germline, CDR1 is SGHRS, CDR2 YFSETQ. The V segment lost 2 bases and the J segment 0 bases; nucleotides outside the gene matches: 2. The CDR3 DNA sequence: TGCGCCAGCAGCTTAGGACAGGGTAGCACAGATACGCAGTATTTT. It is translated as CASSLGQGSTDTQYF. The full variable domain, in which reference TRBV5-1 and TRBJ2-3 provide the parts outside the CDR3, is KAGVTQTPRYLIKTRGQQVTLSCSPISGHRSVSWYQQTPGQGLQFLFEYFSETQRNKGNFPGRFSGRQFSNSRSEMNVSTLELGDSALYLCASSLGQGSTDTQYFGPGTRLTVL.